The 3 T cell receptor beta chains in this list originate from one sample, sequenced in a study of coeliac disease. The method was immunoSEQ multiplex PCR; TCRdb's version includes in-frame clones alone and lacks a portion of them. Of approximately 5,400 clones listed, nearly 55% were seen once; the top ten hold approximately 6.9%. The material sequenced was intraepithelial lymphocytes from the gut. Receptors originate from a woman between 25 and 40 years old with active celiac disease.

This clone turned up a few times. The chain recombines TRBV19 with TRBJ1-5; possibly TRBD1 for D (6 bases). Germline V gives CDR1 LNHDA, CDR2 SQIVND (reference sequence). V was pared by 6 bases and J by 5 bases, with 17 bases between. The CDR3 runs to 15 residues. The CDR3 reads CASSTTWGGHQPQHF. CDR3 coding DNA: TGTGCCAGTAGCACAACTTGGGGGGGGCATCAGCCCCAGCATTTT.

The genes are TRBV7-9 and TRBJ1-1, with 9 bases that match TRBD1. The J segment lost 8 bases and the V segment lost 5 bases, leaving 12 bases of the junction unmatched. This CDR3 has 15 amino acids. In germline, CDR1 is SEHNR, CDR2 FQNEAQ (reference sequence). The CDR3 DNA follows: TGTGCCAGCAGCGGGACCGGGACAGGGCATTTAGAAGCTTTCTTT. This codes for CASSGTGTGHLEAFF.

The chain uses TRBV7-2 and TRBJ1-1; tentatively, D is TRBD1 (5 bases). CDR1 SGHTA and CDR2 FQGNSA come from the germline V gene. This CDR3 region has 15 residues. Trimming removed 1 base at V and 0 bases at J, with 9 bases between. CDR3 DNA sequence: TGTGCCAGCAGCTTAGGGACATTCCTGAACACTGAAGCTTTCTTT. Protein sequence: CASSLGTFLNTEAFF.